This note documents a single T cell receptor (beta chain) sequence. What it binds is unknown. The data belong to a study of PD-1 blockade in mismatch repair-deficient tumors. Background on the study: Patients had over ten mismatch repair-deficient cancer types and were previously treated and progressing. Study-wide results and limits: After pembrolizumab, tumor-resident clones rose rapidly, then generally contracted before radiologic responses.

Produced via immunoSEQ multiplex PCR; TCRdb's table is partial and in-frame only. The repertoire holds approximately 130,000 clones, with more than 85% as singletons. The TCR comes from an adult with mismatch repair-deficient cancer. Here the sequenced sample was peripheral blood, taken 44 weeks after starting pembrolizumab.

The CDR3 DNA reads TGTGCCAGCAGCGTGAGACTAGCGGGAGTGGATACGCAGTATTTT. Protein sequence: CASSVRLAGVDTQYF. The chain uses TRBV9 and TRBJ2-3, with TRBD2 identical over 12 bases. The germline gives CDR1 SGDLS, CDR2 YYNGEE. The V gene end was trimmed by 2 bases and the J gene end by 6 bases; junction bases not matched to a gene: 4. The CDR3 is 15 residues long.